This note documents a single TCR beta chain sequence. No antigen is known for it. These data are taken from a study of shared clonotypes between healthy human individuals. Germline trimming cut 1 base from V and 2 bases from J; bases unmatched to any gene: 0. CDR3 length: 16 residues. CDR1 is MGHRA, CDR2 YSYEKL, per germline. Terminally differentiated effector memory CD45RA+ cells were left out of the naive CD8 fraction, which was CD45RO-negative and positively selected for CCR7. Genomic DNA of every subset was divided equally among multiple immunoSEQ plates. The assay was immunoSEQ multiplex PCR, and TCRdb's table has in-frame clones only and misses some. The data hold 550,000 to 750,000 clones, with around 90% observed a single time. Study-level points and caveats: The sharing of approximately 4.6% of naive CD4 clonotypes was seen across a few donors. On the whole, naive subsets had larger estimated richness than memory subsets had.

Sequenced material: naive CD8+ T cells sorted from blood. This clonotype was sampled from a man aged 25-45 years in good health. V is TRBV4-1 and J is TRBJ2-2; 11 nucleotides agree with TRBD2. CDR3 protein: CASSQGLAGNTGELFF. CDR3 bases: TGCGCCAGCAGCCAAGGACTAGCGGGAAACACCGGGGAGCTGTTTTTT.